This passage covers 25 T cell receptor beta chains from one sample sequenced in a study of PD-L1 blockade in urothelial cancer. The data were produced by immunoSEQ multiplex PCR, yet TCRdb's version contains in-frame clones alone and is incomplete. The sample has about 80,000 clones; around 90% are singletons. This material consisted of PBMCs, taken around atezolizumab (anti-PD-L1) treatment. The receptors stem from a woman in her 70s with urothelial cancer.

The chain links TRBV2 to TRBJ1-5, with a tentative D call TRBD1 (5 bases). The germline V gene encodes CDR1 SNHLY and CDR2 FYNNEI. The CDR3 length is 14 residues. Trimming stripped 4 bases from V and 2 bases from J, with 9 bases between. CDR3 loop: CASSVWGGNQPQHF. The DNA for the CDR3 is TGTGCCAGCAGTGTTTGGGGGGGCAATCAGCCCCAGCATTTT.

This clone was counted once. The V call is TRBV19, the J call TRBJ2-1; TRBD1 matches 7 bases. This CDR3 spans 15 amino acids. From germline, CDR1 is LNHDA and CDR2 SQIVND (reference sequence). The J segment lost 4 bases and the V segment lost 1 base, leaving 4 bases of the junction unmatched. CDR3 bases: TGTGCCAGTAGTATAGTTACAGGGGATTACAATGAGCAGTTCTTC. It encodes CASSIVTGDYNEQFF.

The CDR3 region has the DNA TGCGCCAGCAGCTCGGGACAGATGAACACTGAAGCTTTCTTT. Encoded protein: CASSSGQMNTEAFF. The genes are TRBV5-1 and TRBJ1-1; TRBD1 aligns across 7 bases. Unmatched junction bases numbered 2, after V lost 3 bases and J lost 0 bases. Germline CDR1 and CDR2: SGHRS and YFSETQ. CDR3 length: 14 residues. Full variable domain (outside the CDR3, taken from reference TRBV5-1 and TRBJ1-1): KAGVTQTPRYLIKTRGQQVTLSCSPISGHRSVSWYQQTPGQGLQFLFEYFSETQRNKGNFPGRFSGRQFSNSRSEMNVSTLELGDSALYLCASSSGQMNTEAFFGQGTRLTVV.

The V and J genes are TRBV4-1 and TRBJ1-5; D unclear. The V gene's germline CDR1 is MGHRA and CDR2 YSYEKL. Trimming left V 1 base short and J 6 bases short, with 13 bases between. This CDR3 comprises 15 residues. The CDR3 DNA sequence: TGCGCCAGCAGCCAAGTTCAGGATCTTGTTCAGCCCCAGCATTTT. It translates to CASSQVQDLVQPQHF.

The chain joins TRBV11-2 to TRBJ2-1; D may be TRBD1 (5 bases). The CDR3 totals 16 residues. Trimming removed 2 bases at V and 7 bases at J, with 18 bases between. CDR1 and CDR2 from the germline V gene are SGHAT and FQNNGV. The CDR3 sequence: CASSLLVGARGNEQFF. CDR3 sequence (DNA): TGTGCCAGCAGCTTACTGGTAGGGGCTAGAGGAAATGAGCAGTTCTTC.

The V and J genes are TRBV9 and TRBJ2-3, with 8 bases that match TRBD1. V was clipped by 3 bases and J by 11 bases; unmatched bases: 8. The germline V gene has CDR1 SGDLS and CDR2 YYNGEE. The CDR3 is 13 amino acids. The CDR3 spells CASSGPQGGGQYF. In DNA, the CDR3 is TGTGCCAGCAGCGGACCACAGGGGGGTGGGCAGTATTTT.

The chain has TRBV7-2 and TRBJ1-5; D is perhaps TRBD1 (5 bases). This CDR3 is built from 16 residues. V dropped 5 bases and J dropped 1 base, with 15 bases sitting between them. CDR1 SGHTA and CDR2 FQGNSA come from the germline V gene. The CDR3 DNA is TGTGCCAGCAGCCGGTCGACAGCACTGAGCAATCAGCCCCAGCATTTT. It encodes CASSRSTALSNQPQHF.

A few counts support this clone. The chain couples TRBV10-1 to TRBJ2-2, with TRBD2 identical over 9 bases. This CDR3 is 16 amino acids long. The V and J ends lost 4 bases and 4 bases, in that order; junction bases with no gene match: 7. CDR1 WNHNN and CDR2 SYGVQD come from the germline V gene (reference sequence). DNA of the CDR3: TGCGCCAGCAGTGGACCGGGACTAGCTGCCACCGGGGAGCTGTTTTTT. Translated, it gives CASSGPGLAATGELFF.

V and J are TRBV5-1 and TRBJ1-5, with a possible D match to TRBD1 (5 bases). Germline assignment: CDR1 SGHRS and CDR2 YFSETQ. This CDR3 comprises 14 residues. Trimming cost V 2 bases and J 2 bases, with 8 bases left between them. CDR3 protein: CASSFWGGNQPQHF. In DNA, the CDR3 is TGCGCCAGCAGCTTCTGGGGGGGCAATCAGCCCCAGCATTTT.

This clone was counted only a few times. The rearrangement uses TRBV7-6 and TRBJ2-1, with D maybe TRBD2 (6 bases). The germline gives CDR1 SGHVS, CDR2 FNYEAQ. The CDR3 extends over 16 amino acids. The ends were cut back, 5 bases at V and 0 bases at J, with 14 bases in the middle. CDR3 nucleotide sequence: TGTGCCAGCAGCGTCCGGGACTCCAACTCCTACAATGAGCAGTTCTTC. It specifies CASSVRDSNSYNEQFF.

This clone was detected once. This rearrangement joins TRBV11-2 to TRBJ2-3; D is perhaps TRBD2 (6 bases). CDR1 SGHAT and CDR2 FQNNGV come from the germline V gene. The CDR3 is 15 amino acids. The V end lost 1 base, the J end lost 4 bases, and 12 bases lay between the germline ends. The CDR3 protein is CASSLGGGEADTQYF. The CDR3 DNA sequence: TGTGCCAGCAGCTTAGGGGGCGGGGAGGCAGATACGCAGTATTTT.

The chain combines TRBV7-6 with TRBJ2-5, with TRBD2 identical over 11 bases. The germline gives CDR1 SGHVS, CDR2 FNYEAQ. This CDR3 spans 15 amino acids. V lost 3 bases, J lost 1 base, and 1 base stayed unmatched. CDR3 region: CASSFLAGGQETQYF. The CDR3 bases are TGTGCCAGCAGCTTCCTAGCGGGGGGCCAAGAGACCCAGTACTTC.

V is TRBV5-1 and J is TRBJ2-3; D perhaps matches TRBD1 (6 bases). The CDR3 length is 14 residues. V was cut by 0 bases and J by 5 bases, with 10 bases left in between. Germline CDR1 and CDR2: SGHRS and YFSETQ. The CDR3 loop reads CASSLGQEVDTQYF. As DNA, the CDR3 is TGCGCCAGCAGCTTGGGACAGGAGGTAGATACGCAGTATTTT.

The chain is built from TRBV11-3 and TRBJ2-1, with D perhaps matching TRBD1 (5 bases). V shed 5 bases and J shed 0 bases, with 11 bases lying between them. The CDR3 has 15 amino acids. Looked up from germline, CDR1 is SGHNT and CDR2 is YENEEA. The chain's CDR3 is CASSPRQSSYNEQFF. DNA for the CDR3: TGTGCCAGCAGCCCCAGACAGAGCTCCTACAATGAGCAGTTCTTC.

The J gene is TRBJ2-7, the V gene TRBV27; the D gene is possibly TRBD1 (5 bases). Germline lookup yields CDR1 MNHEY and CDR2 SMNVEV (reference sequence). There are 15 residues in the CDR3. The germline V and J ends were trimmed by 2 bases and 5 bases, with 16 bases remaining between them. CDR3 bases: TGTGCCAGCAGTTTAACCACCCCCACAGGAGACGAGCAGTACTTC. Encoded protein: CASSLTTPTGDEQYF.

A single count supports this clone. The chain has TRBV9 and TRBJ2-3, with 15 nucleotides matching TRBD2. CDR1 and CDR2 (germline): SGDLS, YYNGEE. The CDR3 is 16 amino acids. The trim removed 4 bases at V and 5 bases at J, leaving 5 bases unmatched. The chain's CDR3 is CASSLGLAGGIDTQYF. Here the CDR3 DNA reads TGTGCCAGCAGCTTAGGACTAGCGGGGGGGATAGATACGCAGTATTTT.

V and J are TRBV11-2 and TRBJ2-2; TRBD1 might be the D (6 bases). Trimming removed 5 bases from V and 1 base from J, with 17 bases in between. Germline CDR1 reads SGHAT; CDR2 reads FQNNGV. The CDR3 has 17 residues. CDR3 sequence: CASSQDGQLRNTGELFF. Written as DNA, the CDR3 is TGTGCCAGCAGCCAGGATGGACAGCTAAGGAACACCGGGGAGCTGTTTTTT.

The chain uses TRBV7-9 and TRBJ1-2; 10 positions agree with TRBD1. J was trimmed by 8 bases and V by 2 bases; bases with no gene match: 8. Germline V CDR1 and CDR2: SEHNR, FQNEAQ (reference sequence). The CDR3 consists of 15 residues. The CDR3 region is CASSLPGQGPRGYTF. CDR3 sequence (DNA): TGTGCCAGCAGCTTACCGGGACAGGGGCCGAGGGGCTACACCTTC.

The V and J genes are TRBV7-2 and TRBJ1-3, with D tentatively TRBD1 (5 bases). V shed 1 base and J shed 2 bases, with 6 bases lying between them. CDR1 and CDR2 (germline): SGHTA, FQGNSA. This CDR3 is built from 14 residues. The CDR3 protein is CASSLVRAGNTIYF. CDR3 sequence (DNA): TGTGCCAGCAGCTTAGTCAGGGCTGGAAACACCATATATTTT.

V gene TRBV19 combines with J gene TRBJ1-5; D ambiguous. With 1 base removed from V and 0 bases from J, the gap between germline ends came to 10 bases. This CDR3 spans 16 amino acids. Germline assignment: CDR1 LNHDA and CDR2 SQIVND (reference sequence). CDR3 protein: CASSIGAVNSNQPQHF. The CDR3 region has the DNA TGTGCCAGTAGTATAGGGGCAGTCAATAGCAATCAGCCCCAGCATTTT.

V is TRBV4-1 and J is TRBJ2-1, with 7 bases that match TRBD1. V was clipped by 0 bases and J by 6 bases; unmatched bases: 11. CDR3 length: 17 residues. Germline CDR1 MGHRA, CDR2 YSYEKL. Here the CDR3 reads CASSQDRRQGASNEQFF. CDR3 in DNA: TGCGCCAGCAGCCAAGATCGAAGACAGGGAGCGAGCAATGAGCAGTTCTTC.

The rearrangement joins TRBV5-5 to TRBJ2-5; TRBD2 agrees at 7 bases. The germline CDR1 and CDR2 sequences are SGHKS and YYEKEE (reference sequence). The CDR3 runs 16 residues. With V trimmed by 2 bases and J by 2 bases, 9 bases remained unmatched. The chain's CDR3 is CASSFLSGAPQETQYF. The DNA of the CDR3 is TGTGCCAGCAGCTTCCTAAGCGGGGCACCGCAAGAGACCCAGTACTTC.

The CDR3 DNA reads TGTGCCAGTAGTATAGGGGGGACAGGGGACTATACGCAGTATTTT. Translated, it gives CASSIGGTGDYTQYF. The V gene is TRBV19, the J gene TRBJ2-3; 10 positions agree with TRBD1. Per the germline V gene, CDR1 is LNHDA and CDR2 is SQIVND (reference sequence). CDR3 size: 15 residues. Trimming took 1 base from V and 7 from J; bases not matched to a gene: 5.

CDR3 coding DNA: TGTGCCAGCAGTTACTCGGACAGCCACTCCTACAATGAGCAGTTCTTC. This translates into CASSYSDSHSYNEQFF. The V gene is TRBV6-6, the J gene TRBJ2-1, with D perhaps TRBD1 (6 bases). The CDR3 covers 16 residues. The germline V gene has CDR1 MNHNY and CDR2 SVGAGI (reference sequence). V lost 0 bases, J lost 0 bases, and 9 bases lay in between.

The chain carries TRBV7-2 and TRBJ2-7; D not certain. The CDR3 spans 15 residues. With 1 base removed from V and 1 base from J, the gap between germline ends came to 11 bases. From germline, CDR1 is SGHTA and CDR2 FQGNSA. CDR3 in DNA: TGTGCCAGCAGCTTAGATCTACGACAATCCTACGAGCAGTACTTC. Protein: CASSLDLRQSYEQYF.